The sequence of this T cell receptor (beta chain) was determined in a study of OX40 agonist ivuxolimab in advanced cancers. At the level of the study: Treatment of patients was with ivuxolimab, an agonistic anti-OX40 (CD134) antibody. Overall study findings and caveats: Expanded clones were, on average, more numerous in CD8+ T cells than in CD4+.

Here immunoSEQ multiplex PCR was the method, and the copy in TCRdb shows in-frame clones only, minus some. The profile shows 95,000 to 100,000 clones, under 85% of them singletons. After removal of 6 bases from V and 6 bases from J, the junction contained 6 bases not matched to a gene. The germline V gene has CDR1 SNHLY and CDR2 FYNNEI. The CDR3 runs to 14 residues. A remark on this clone: Its matching antigen is unknown.

The V gene is TRBV2, the J gene TRBJ2-7; 12 nucleotides match TRBD1. This TCR derives from an adult with an advanced solid tumor such as melanoma, head and neck, liver or kidney cancer. The sequenced sample was CD4+ or CD8+ T cells sorted from blood, obtained in a trial of the OX40 agonist ivuxolimab. In DNA, the CDR3 is TGTGCCAGCAGAGGGGACAGGGGGCAGGGCGAGCAGTACTTC. This sequence encodes CASRGDRGQGEQYF.